A selection of T cell receptor beta chains follows, all from one sample in a study of blood T cell repertoires in COVID-19. Here immunoSEQ multiplex PCR was the method, and the copy in TCRdb shows in-frame clones only, minus some. The sample has approximately 440,000 clones, around 90% seen once. Material for sequencing was PBMCs or T cells enriched from blood (not recorded which). These receptors all come from a woman aged 18 to 35 who had recovered from COVID-19. Each CDR3 is given with its conserved first and last residue. The order of the fields is J gene, clone size, CDR3 length, V gene, CDR3 protein. The size entry is marked missing in some rows and otherwise reads once, few, many or a size class.

TRBJ1-3,NA,14,TRBV5-6,CASSPWDRGVPLNF
TRBJ1-6,NA,16,TRBV5-1,CASSLADTFQGSPLHF
TRBJ2-1,NA,14,TRBV5-1,CASTLETGDSEQFF
TRBJ1-2,NA,13,TRBV12-3/TRBV12-4,CASRLGAGDGYTF
TRBJ2-5,NA,14,TRBV7-9,CASSLKRGPETQYF
TRBJ2-7,NA,12,TRBV7-9,CASSLEQGEQYF
TRBJ1-3,NA,14,TRBV30,CAWGTESSGNTIYF
TRBJ2-5,NA,14,TRBV3-1/TRBV3-2,CASSQDKGQETQYF
TRBJ2-7,NA,15,TRBV4-1,CASSPTSGVGYEQYF
TRBJ1-5,NA,13,TRBV12-3/TRBV12-4,CASSLVGRGPQHF
TRBJ1-2,once,13,TRBV5-1,CASSTGQGYGYTF
TRBJ2-7,NA,17,TRBV28,CASKGAGVSGGTVEQYF
TRBJ2-3,NA,12,TRBV2,CASSVLTDTQYF
TRBJ2-7,NA,14,TRBV5-1,CASSLEGPRDEQYF
TRBJ2-5,NA,16,TRBV6-2/TRBV6-3,CASSYPSGGAGETQYF
TRBJ2-7,NA,16,TRBV11-2,CASSLFSGTDAYEQYF